This T cell receptor (beta chain) appears in the sequencing data of a study of cytomegalovirus exposure and HLA in healthy donors. CDR1 and CDR2 (germline): LNHNV, YYDKDF (reference sequence). The germline V and J ends were trimmed by 0 bases and 6 bases, with 6 bases remaining between them. This CDR3 spans 13 amino acids. Assay used: immunoSEQ multiplex PCR; TCRdb lists only in-frame clones, some missing. This table has 150,000 to 200,000 clones, roughly 84% appearing once. A note on this clone: Antigen specificity is unknown.

Study observations and caveats: TCR sequences were mostly rare, though some public TCRs occurred in many donors.

The gene calls are TRBV15 and TRBJ1-5; D unresolved. Sequenced material: PBMCs. This sequence was found in a woman in her twenties or thirties in good health and CMV-seropositive. The CDR3 protein is CATSRDLSQPQHF. Here the CDR3 DNA reads TGTGCCACCAGCAGAGATCTTAGTCAGCCCCAGCATTTT.